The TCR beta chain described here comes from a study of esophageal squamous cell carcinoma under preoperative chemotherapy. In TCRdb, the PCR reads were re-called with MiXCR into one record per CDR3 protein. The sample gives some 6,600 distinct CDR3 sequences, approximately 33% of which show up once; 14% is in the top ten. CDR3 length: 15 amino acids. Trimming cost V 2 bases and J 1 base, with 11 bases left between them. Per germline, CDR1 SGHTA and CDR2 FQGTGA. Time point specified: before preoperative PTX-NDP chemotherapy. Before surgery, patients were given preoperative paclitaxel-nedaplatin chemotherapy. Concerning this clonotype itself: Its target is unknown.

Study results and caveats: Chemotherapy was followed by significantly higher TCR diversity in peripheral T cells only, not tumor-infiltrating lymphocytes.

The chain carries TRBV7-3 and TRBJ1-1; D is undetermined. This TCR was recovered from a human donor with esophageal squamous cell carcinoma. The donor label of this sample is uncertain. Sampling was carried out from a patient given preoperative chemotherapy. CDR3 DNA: TGTGCCAGCAGCTTAGGCCCAGGCAGGAACACTGAAGCTTTCTTT. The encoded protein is CASSLGPGRNTEAFF.